This TCR beta chain is drawn from a study of early T cells in non-severe SARS-CoV-2 infection. From the 5' RACE reads, TCRdb called clonotypes with MiXCR, one entry per CDR3 protein. The data contain about 60,000 distinct CDR3 sequences, about an eighth of them singletons. The V end was cut by 6 bases, the J end by 7 bases, with 16 bases between. From germline, CDR1 is MGHDK and CDR2 SYGVNS. The CDR3 spans 14 residues. The sample comprised whole blood. The chain has TRBV25-1 and TRBJ2-1; tentatively, D is TRBD1 or TRBD2 (5 bases each). The sequence derives from an adult who was a healthcare worker with PCR-confirmed SARS-CoV-2 infection or an uninfected control (not recorded which). CDR3 coding DNA: TGTGCCAGCAGCTTCGGGACGGTGGGTAATGAGCAGTTCTTC. Translating gives CASSFGTVGNEQFF.